This T cell receptor (beta chain) derives from a study of Ad26.COV2.S vaccination and SARS-CoV-2 variants. Study-wide context: The study gave Ad26.COV2.S intramuscularly, once or twice 56 days apart.

Treatment described: roughly 20 received Ad26.COV2.S at low or high dose, single or two shots; about 5 received placebo; per-sample allocation not given. Sampling was done on day 63 after the first vaccine or placebo injection. The sample came from a Boston adult aged 18-55 years. The CDR3 is made up of 13 amino acids. Per germline, CDR1 SNHLY and CDR2 FYNNEI. V lost 6 bases and J lost 0, with 5 bases in between. TCRdb keeps only in-frame clones here, not all; method: immunoSEQ multiplex PCR. The data show hundreds of thousands of clones, roughly nine tenths seen once. As for this clone: Its antigen is unknown.

Study-wide points: Marked by substantial breadth, spike-specific CD8+ and CD4+ T cell responses were reportedly seen after vaccination.

The receptor's source is a person aged 18-60 years who received the Ad26.COV2.S COVID-19 vaccine or a placebo. This sample comprised peripheral blood, obtained in a trial of Ad26.COV2.S vaccine versus placebo. The chain recombines TRBV2 with TRBJ2-2; D remains unclear. CDR3 residues: CASRDSNTGELFF. CDR3 nucleotides: TGTGCCAGCAGAGACTCGAACACCGGGGAGCTGTTTTTT.